Listed here is a single TCR beta chain. The data are from a study of blood T cells in healthy people across ages. V was clipped by 0 bases and J by 4 bases; unmatched bases: 7. Germline V CDR1 and CDR2: SGHRS, YFSETQ. The CDR3 covers 18 residues. Using a J-beta primer mix together with a sample-barcoded 5' primer, a second PCR was run for roughly 6 to 11 cycles. Every cDNA was tagged by a template-switch adaptor with 12 random nucleotides. At least 2.5 million CDR3-containing paired-end reads were obtained per sample. TCRdb reanalysed the 5' RACE reads using MiXCR and keeps one entry per CDR3 protein. Among around 1,800,000 distinct CDR3 sequences listed, around 40% were seen once.

The chain combines TRBV5-1 with TRBJ2-1; 13 nucleotides agree with TRBD2. The sample comprised blood. This sequence was found in a human donor in good health. CDR3 nucleotides: TGCGCCAGCAGCTTGGCCGGGACTAGCGGGGCTAATTACAATGAGCAGTTCTTC. Its protein product is CASSLAGTSGANYNEQFF.